Following are 31 T cell receptor beta chains from one sample sequenced in a study of blood T cell repertoires in COVID-19. Data came from immunoSEQ multiplex PCR; TCRdb stores just in-frame clones and leaves some out. Here the sample spans 150,000 or so clones, roughly nine tenths being singletons. Sequenced material: peripheral blood. The receptors stem from a man aged 45-65 years with acute or convalescent COVID-19.

This chain uses TRBV3-1 (or the pseudogene TRBV3-2) with TRBJ1-5; D unresolved. Looked up from germline, CDR1 is LGHDT and CDR2 is YNNKEL (reference sequence). V shed 1 base and J shed 0 bases, with 10 bases lying between them. The CDR3 runs to 16 residues. As DNA, the CDR3 is TGTGCCAGCAGCCAAGGGAGCACCTTTAGCAATCAGCCCCAGCATTTT. It encodes CASSQGSTFSNQPQHF.

The chain couples TRBV7-3 to TRBJ2-3; weak D call: TRBD2 (7 bases). V was cut by 5 bases and J by 4 bases, with 16 bases left in between. The CDR3 spans 15 residues. Per the germline V gene, CDR1 is SGHTA and CDR2 is FQGTGA. The CDR3 bases are TGTGCCAGCAGCCCTCATAGGGGGGGGGCAGATACGCAGTATTTT. This gives the protein CASSPHRGGADTQYF.

The CDR3 sequence is CASSMCRGEYTDTQYF. The CDR3 bases are TGTGCCAGCAGCATGTGTCGGGGAGAATACACAGATACGCAGTATTTT. This chain joins TRBV13 and TRBJ2-3, with D maybe TRBD2 (5 bases). V lost 5 bases and J lost 2, with 17 bases in between. The CDR3 length is 16 residues. The germline V gene has CDR1 PRHDT and CDR2 FYEKMQ (reference sequence).

This clone was counted a single time. The V call is TRBV5-1, the J call TRBJ2-3, with 10 bases matching TRBD1. Germline assignment: CDR1 SGHRS and CDR2 YFSETQ. This CDR3 contains 14 residues. Trimming took 4 bases from V and 3 from J; bases not matched to a gene: 2. Here the CDR3 DNA reads TGCGCCAGCAGCGTGGGACAGGGGACAGATACGCAGTATTTT. Its translation: CASSVGQGTDTQYF.

The table lists this clone with a count of one. The gene calls are TRBV7-9 and TRBJ1-2; weak D call: TRBD1 (5 bases). V gave up 2 bases and J gave up 4 bases, with 11 bases separating them. The CDR3 sequence is 14 residues long. Germline CDR1 reads SEHNR; CDR2 reads FQNEAQ (reference sequence). DNA of the CDR3: TGTGCCAGCAGCTTAAATTCCGGGGGCTATGGCTACACCTTC. Translation gives CASSLNSGGYGYTF.

The chain joins TRBV28 to TRBJ1-4; D possibly corresponds to TRBD1 (5 bases). Germline CDR1 is MDHEN and CDR2 is SYDVKM. The CDR3 sequence is 14 residues long. Trimming took 4 bases from V and 5 from J, leaving 11 bases between them. DNA of the CDR3: TGTGCCAGCAGTTACAGGATGGGGAATGAAAAACTGTTTTTT. It codes for CASSYRMGNEKLFF.

The chain recombines TRBV9 with TRBJ2-2; D perhaps matches TRBD1 (5 bases). The CDR3 spans 15 residues. The V and J ends lost 0 bases and 2 bases respectively, with 8 bases between them. Germline loops: CDR1 SGDLS, CDR2 YYNGEE. CDR3: CASSVAGSNTGELFF. The CDR3 bases are TGTGCCAGCAGCGTAGCAGGGTCCAACACCGGGGAGCTGTTTTTT.

The table lists this clone with a count of one. The chain recombines TRBV3-1 (or the pseudogene TRBV3-2) with TRBJ2-3; maybe TRBD2 (6 bases). Per the germline V gene, CDR1 is LGHDT and CDR2 is YNNKEL (reference sequence). Between the trimmed V and J ends, which lost 4 bases and 3 bases, there was a span of 11 bases. The CDR3 covers 14 residues. CDR3 coding DNA: TGTGCCAGCAGCCCAGGAGGGAATACAGATACGCAGTATTTT. It specifies CASSPGGNTDTQYF.

This chain joins TRBV7-9 and TRBJ1-6; D remains ambiguous. Looked up from germline, CDR1 is SEHNR and CDR2 is FQNEAQ (reference sequence). V lost 4 bases and J 9 bases, leaving 19 bases between the germline ends. The CDR3 has 16 amino acids. CDR3 residues: CASSSSGGDLGSPLHF. In nucleotides, the CDR3 is TGTGCCAGCAGCTCCAGCGGAGGCGATTTGGGTTCACCCCTCCACTTT.

The rearrangement joins TRBV19 to TRBJ2-3; the D gene is possibly TRBD2 (5 bases). V was cut by 6 bases and J by 1 base, with 14 bases left in between. The CDR3 sequence is 15 residues long. Germline V gene sequence: CDR1 LNHDA, CDR2 SQIVND (reference sequence). CDR3 amino acids: CASRRRGFGTDTQYF. The CDR3 DNA follows: TGTGCCAGTAGGAGAAGAGGGTTTGGCACAGATACGCAGTATTTT.

The rearrangement links TRBV7-2 to TRBJ2-1; the D is unclear. Germline V gives CDR1 SGHTA, CDR2 FQGNSA. The CDR3 runs to 14 residues. V shed 5 bases and J shed 4 bases, with 12 bases lying between them. CDR3 loop: CASSASFGYNEQFF. DNA of the CDR3: TGTGCCAGCAGCGCTAGTTTCGGTTACAATGAGCAGTTCTTC.

This clone occurred once. The chain recombines TRBV5-4 with TRBJ1-1; D is perhaps TRBD1 (6 bases). Deletions cut 1 base from V and 0 bases from J, with 16 bases between. This CDR3 has 17 residues. Germline CDR1 SGHNT, CDR2 YYREEE (reference sequence). The CDR3 region has the DNA TGTGCCAGCAGCTTGCGAGGGACACCTCGGGTGAACACTGAAGCTTTCTTT. Translation: CASSLRGTPRVNTEAFF. Combining the CDR3 with reference TRBV5-4 and TRBJ1-1 gives the whole variable domain ETGVTQSPTHLIKTRGQQVTLRCSSQSGHNTVSWYQQALGQGPQFIFQYYREEENGRGNFPPRFSGLQFPNYSSELNVNALELDDSALYLCASSLRGTPRVNTEAFFGQGTRLTVV.

The chain carries TRBV4-1 and TRBJ2-5; D unresolved. This CDR3 has 15 residues. CDR1 and CDR2 from the germline V gene are MGHRA and YSYEKL. V lost 0 bases, J lost 4 bases, and 12 bases lay in between. In DNA, the CDR3 is TGCGCCAGCAGCCAAGATCAAGCGCCTCCAGAGACCCAGTACTTC. Residues: CASSQDQAPPETQYF.

This CDR3 is CASSEMDNSYEQYF. The CDR3 nucleotides read TGTGCCAGCAGTGAAATGGACAACTCCTACGAGCAGTACTTC. The gene calls are TRBV7-8 and TRBJ2-7, with D perhaps matching TRBD1 (5 bases). CDR3 length equals 14 residues. The V gene lost 6 bases and the J gene lost 0 bases, with 12 bases spanning the gap. Looked up from germline, CDR1 is SGHVS and CDR2 is FQNEAQ.

This sequence joins TRBV7-9 and TRBJ2-2, with D unclear. V was cut by 7 bases and J by 1 base, with 10 bases left in between. CDR3 size: 14 residues. The germline V gene encodes CDR1 SEHNR and CDR2 FQNEAQ (reference sequence). In nucleotides, the CDR3 is TGTGCCAGCACCCTCGCCGGGAACACCGGGGAGCTGTTTTTT. Its protein product is CASTLAGNTGELFF. The variable domain in full, completed from reference TRBV7-9 and TRBJ2-2, reads DTGVSQNPRHKITKRGQNVTFRCDPISEHNRLYWYRQTLGQGPEFLTYFQNEAQLEKSRLLSDRFSAERPKGSFSTLEIQRTEQGDSAMYLCASTLAGNTGELFFGEGSRLTVL.

This clone was recorded a few times. The chain couples TRBV27 to TRBJ2-3, with 10 bases matching TRBD2. The CDR3 runs to 15 residues. Trimming took 6 bases from V and 1 from J; bases not matched to a gene: 4. The germline gives CDR1 MNHEY, CDR2 SMNVEV (reference sequence). CDR3: CASRNLAGGTDTQYF. CDR3 DNA: TGTGCCAGCAGAAACCTAGCGGGGGGCACAGATACGCAGTATTTT.

The chain couples TRBV24-1 to TRBJ2-1; TRBD1 matches 9 bases. Per the germline V gene, CDR1 is KGHDR and CDR2 is SFDVKD. V lost 4 bases to trimming and J lost 1 base; unmatched junction nucleotides: 7. This CDR3 region has 17 residues. Here the CDR3 DNA reads TGTGCCACCAGTGAAACAACAGGGGGCGAGTCCTACAATGAGCAGTTCTTC. This gives the protein CATSETTGGESYNEQFF.

The chain joins TRBV6-1 to TRBJ1-4; D remains unclear. V gave up 1 base and J gave up 6 bases, with 9 bases separating them. The CDR3 has 14 residues. Germline V gene sequence: CDR1 MNHNS, CDR2 SASEGT. As DNA, the CDR3 is TGTGCCAGCAGTGAAGTGAGTCTTTATGAAAAACTGTTTTTT. The encoded protein is CASSEVSLYEKLFF.

The genes are TRBV7-2 and TRBJ1-2; D is unresolved. The CDR3 extends over 14 amino acids. Germline V lookup: CDR1 SGHTA, CDR2 FQGNSA. The V and J ends lost 5 bases and 1 base respectively, with 11 bases between them. The DNA for the CDR3 is TGTGCCAGCAGCGAGCGGACTGGTAACTATGGCTACACCTTC. Protein sequence: CASSERTGNYGYTF.

The rearrangement uses TRBV7-9 and TRBJ2-3; D may be TRBD1 (5 bases). The germline V gene has CDR1 SEHNR and CDR2 FQNEAQ (reference sequence). This CDR3 comprises 14 residues. V was clipped by 7 bases and J by 2 bases, with 13 bases between them. CDR3: CASILGAVTDTQYF. CDR3 DNA sequence: TGTGCCAGCATCCTAGGGGCCGTCACAGATACGCAGTATTTT.

The DNA of the CDR3 is TGTGCCAGTAGTGCGGGACAGAGCCCGACCTACGAGCAGTACGTC. Translating gives CASSAGQSPTYEQYV. V is TRBV19 and J is TRBJ2-7; tentatively, D is TRBD1 (7 bases). Looked up from germline, CDR1 is LNHDA and CDR2 is SQIVND (reference sequence). Trimming cost V 5 bases and J 2 bases, with 16 bases left between them. The CDR3 runs to 15 residues.

The chain has TRBV5-5 and TRBJ2-5; D possibly corresponds to TRBD1 (6 bases). The germline gives CDR1 SGHKS, CDR2 YYEKEE (reference sequence). The CDR3 is 16 amino acids. Trimming shortened V by 0 bases and J by 4 bases, and 16 bases separated the two germline ends. The CDR3: CASSLGGAGVGETQYF. The CDR3 DNA reads as TGTGCCAGCAGCTTGGGGGGAGCAGGGGTAGGAGAGACCCAGTACTTC.

This clone occurred once. The V and J genes are TRBV5-1 and TRBJ2-1; 8 nucleotides align to TRBD1. Per the germline V gene, CDR1 is SGHRS and CDR2 is YFSETQ. The trim removed 3 bases at V and 10 bases at J, leaving 3 bases unmatched. This CDR3 is built from 12 residues. The CDR3 loop reads CASSSRGLEQFF. The DNA for the CDR3 is TGCGCCAGCAGCTCCAGGGGGCTCGAGCAGTTCTTC.

A single count supports this clone. The chain couples TRBV4-1 to TRBJ2-1; 7 nucleotides align to TRBD2. This CDR3 has 16 residues. Losses at the gene ends were 1 base for V and 4 bases for J; bases not matched to a gene: 7. The germline V gene encodes CDR1 MGHRA and CDR2 YSYEKL. CDR3 DNA: TGCGCCAGCAGCCAAGTGGCTAGCGGCAAATACAATGAGCAGTTCTTC. The encoded protein is CASSQVASGKYNEQFF.

This chain uses TRBV3-1 (or the pseudogene TRBV3-2) with TRBJ2-5; tentative D call: TRBD2 (5 bases). This CDR3 is 16 amino acids long. CDR1 is LGHDT, CDR2 YNNKEL, per germline (reference sequence). V was cut by 1 base and J by 2 bases, with 14 bases left in between. CDR3 loop: CASSQGQGGGQETQYF. The CDR3 coding sequence is TGTGCCAGCAGCCAAGGTCAAGGTGGAGGTCAAGAGACCCAGTACTTC.

The V call is TRBV2, the J call TRBJ1-1, with D hard to call. Germline lookup yields CDR1 SNHLY and CDR2 FYNNEI. The CDR3 covers 13 residues. Trimming shortened V by 7 bases and J by 3 bases, and 12 bases separated the two germline ends. CDR3 region: CASTLSADTEAFF. Written as DNA, the CDR3 is TGTGCCAGCACTCTGAGTGCGGACACTGAAGCTTTCTTT.

This chain joins TRBV18 and TRBJ2-7; 9 bases map to TRBD2. The germline V gene encodes CDR1 KGHSH and CDR2 LQKENI. The CDR3 is made up of 13 amino acids. V shed 3 bases, J shed 4 bases, and the junction held 1 base outside the gene matches. This CDR3 reads CASSPLAGYEQYV. The DNA for the CDR3 is TGTGCCAGCTCACCCCTAGCGGGATACGAGCAGTACGTC.

This chain joins TRBV4-2 and TRBJ1-2; 9 bases agree with TRBD1. The CDR3 length is 14 residues. Trimming at V came to 0 bases and at J to 9 bases, leaving 5 bases not matched to a gene. Germline V gives CDR1 LGHNA, CDR2 YNFKEQ. CDR3 protein: CASSQERTGASYTF. CDR3 sequence (DNA): TGTGCCAGCAGCCAAGAGCGGACAGGGGCCAGCTACACCTTC.

The chain links TRBV6-5 to TRBJ1-1; 9 bases map to TRBD1. The CDR3 length is 13 residues. The ends lost 2 bases at V and 11 bases at J; junction bases unmatched: 6. Germline values: CDR1 MNHEY, CDR2 SVGAGI. The CDR3 DNA reads TGTGCCAGCAGTTACGCCGGGACAGGGAGTGCTTTCTTT. Its protein is CASSYAGTGSAFF.

The V gene is TRBV5-1, the J gene TRBJ1-2, with 8 bases fitting TRBD1. CDR1 is SGHRS and CDR2 is YFSETQ in the germline V gene. Trimming took 3 bases from V and 8 from J; bases not matched to a gene: 6. CDR3 size: 13 residues. The CDR3 sequence: CASSYGQGDGYTF. The CDR3 nucleotides are TGCGCCAGCAGCTACGGACAGGGCGACGGCTACACCTTC.

This chain uses TRBV6-1 with TRBJ1-2; 8 bases align to TRBD1. The CDR3 has 16 amino acids. CDR1 and CDR2 (germline): MNHNS, SASEGT. The V gene end was trimmed by 0 bases and the J gene end by 7 bases; junction bases not matched to a gene: 10. The CDR3 sequence: CASSEAASAGGFGYTF. CDR3 sequence (DNA): TGTGCCAGCAGTGAAGCTGCCTCGGCAGGGGGCTTTGGCTACACCTTC.